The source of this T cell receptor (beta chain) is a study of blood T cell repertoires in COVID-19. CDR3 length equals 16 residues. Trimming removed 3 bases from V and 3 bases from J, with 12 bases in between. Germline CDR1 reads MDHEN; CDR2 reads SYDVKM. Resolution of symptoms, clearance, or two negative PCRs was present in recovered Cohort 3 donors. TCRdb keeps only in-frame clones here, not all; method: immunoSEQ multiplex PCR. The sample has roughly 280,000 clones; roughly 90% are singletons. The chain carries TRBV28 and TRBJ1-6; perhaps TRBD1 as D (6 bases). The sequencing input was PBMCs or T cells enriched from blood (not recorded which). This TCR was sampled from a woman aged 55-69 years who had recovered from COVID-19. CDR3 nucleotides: TGTGCCAGCAGTTTGAGACAGGTCTACTATAATTCACCCCTCCACTTT. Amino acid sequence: CASSLRQVYYNSPLHF.